The present TCR beta chain was sequenced within a study of neurological immune-mediated disorders. Overall study findings and caveats: The repertoires of 18 of 34 multiple sclerosis patients were placed by phylogenetic grouping in a single related-CDR3 cluster, which may be a signature.

Sequencing of 15-18 subjects in each run yielded over 160 million TCR-beta sequences. One entry per CDR3 protein, called by TCRdb with MiXCR from the 5' RACE reads. The top ten hold around 3% of the sample, which has 55,000 to 75,000 distinct CDR3 sequences, roughly 2.5% seen once. V gave up 6 bases and J gave up 0 bases, with 10 bases separating them. CDR1 is MNHEY and CDR2 is SVGAGI in the germline V gene. The CDR3 consists of 14 residues. This clonotype occurred many times. Its antigen is still unknown. A total of 2 million PBMCs stored at -80 degrees C provided the unsorted libraries. This receptor was obtained from a man aged 45 to 65 with multiple sclerosis. The sequencing sample was made of PBMCs. This chain uses TRBV6-5 with TRBJ2-3; D is perhaps TRBD2 (6 bases). The CDR3: CASRPGLSTDTQYF. As DNA, the CDR3 is TGTGCCAGCAGACCGGGACTCAGCACAGATACGCAGTATTTT.